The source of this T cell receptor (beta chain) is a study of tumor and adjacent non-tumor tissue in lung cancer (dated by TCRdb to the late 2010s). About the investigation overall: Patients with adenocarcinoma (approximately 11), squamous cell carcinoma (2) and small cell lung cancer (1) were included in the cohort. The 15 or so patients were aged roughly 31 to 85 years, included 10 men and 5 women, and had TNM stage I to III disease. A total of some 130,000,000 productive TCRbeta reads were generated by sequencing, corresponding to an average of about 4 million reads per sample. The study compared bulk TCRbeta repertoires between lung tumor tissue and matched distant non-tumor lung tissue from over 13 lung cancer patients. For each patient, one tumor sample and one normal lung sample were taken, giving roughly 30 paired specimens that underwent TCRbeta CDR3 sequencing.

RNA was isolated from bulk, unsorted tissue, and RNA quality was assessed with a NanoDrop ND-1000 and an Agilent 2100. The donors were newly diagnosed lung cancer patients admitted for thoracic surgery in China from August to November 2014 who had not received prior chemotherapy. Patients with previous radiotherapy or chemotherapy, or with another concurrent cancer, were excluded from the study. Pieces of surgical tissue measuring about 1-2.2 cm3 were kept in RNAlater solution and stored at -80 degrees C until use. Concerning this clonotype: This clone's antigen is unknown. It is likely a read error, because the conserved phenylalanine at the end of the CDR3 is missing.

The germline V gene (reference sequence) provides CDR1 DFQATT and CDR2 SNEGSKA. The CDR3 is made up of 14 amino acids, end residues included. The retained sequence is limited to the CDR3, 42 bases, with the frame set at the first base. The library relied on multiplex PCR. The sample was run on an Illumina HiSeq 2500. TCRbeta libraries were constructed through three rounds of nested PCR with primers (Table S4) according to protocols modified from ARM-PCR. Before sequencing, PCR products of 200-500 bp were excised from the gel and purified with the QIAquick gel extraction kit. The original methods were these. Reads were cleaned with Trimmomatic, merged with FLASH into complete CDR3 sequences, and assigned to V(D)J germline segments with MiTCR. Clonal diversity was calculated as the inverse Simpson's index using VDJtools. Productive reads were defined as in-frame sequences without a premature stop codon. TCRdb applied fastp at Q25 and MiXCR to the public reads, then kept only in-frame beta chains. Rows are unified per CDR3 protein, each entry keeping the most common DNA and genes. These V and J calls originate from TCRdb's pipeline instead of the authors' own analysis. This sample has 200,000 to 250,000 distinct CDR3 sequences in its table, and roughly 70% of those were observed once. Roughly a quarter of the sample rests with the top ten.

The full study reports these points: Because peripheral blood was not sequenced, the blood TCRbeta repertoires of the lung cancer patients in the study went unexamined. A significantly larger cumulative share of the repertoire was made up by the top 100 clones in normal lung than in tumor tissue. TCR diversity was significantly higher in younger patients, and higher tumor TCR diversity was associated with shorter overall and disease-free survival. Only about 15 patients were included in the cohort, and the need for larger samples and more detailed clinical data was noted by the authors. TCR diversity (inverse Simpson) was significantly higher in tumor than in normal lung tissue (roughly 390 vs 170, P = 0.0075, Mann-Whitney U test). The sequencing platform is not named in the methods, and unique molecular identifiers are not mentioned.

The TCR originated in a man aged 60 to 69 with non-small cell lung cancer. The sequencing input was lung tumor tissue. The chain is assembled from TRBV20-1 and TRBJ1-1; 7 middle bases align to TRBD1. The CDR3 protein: CSARVQGNSLEAFI. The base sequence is TGTAGTGCTAGAGTACAGGGGAATAGCCTTGAAGCTTTCATT.